This T cell receptor (beta chain) originates from a study of blood T cell repertoires in COVID-19. The germline V gene encodes CDR1 LNHNV and CDR2 YYDKDF (reference sequence). This CDR3 has 16 residues. V was clipped by 0 bases and J by 2 bases, with 13 bases between them. TCRdb keeps only in-frame clones here, not all; method: immunoSEQ multiplex PCR. The sample contains more than 15,000 clones, approximately 91% of which appear only once. The chain recombines TRBV15 with TRBJ1-2, with D unresolved. This TCR derives from a woman older than 75 with COVID-19, enrolled during active disease. The sample taken for sequencing was peripheral blood. This chain's CDR3 is CATSRDRGYRNYGYTF. CDR3 in DNA: TGTGCCACCAGCAGAGATCGCGGGTATCGAAACTATGGCTACACCTTC.